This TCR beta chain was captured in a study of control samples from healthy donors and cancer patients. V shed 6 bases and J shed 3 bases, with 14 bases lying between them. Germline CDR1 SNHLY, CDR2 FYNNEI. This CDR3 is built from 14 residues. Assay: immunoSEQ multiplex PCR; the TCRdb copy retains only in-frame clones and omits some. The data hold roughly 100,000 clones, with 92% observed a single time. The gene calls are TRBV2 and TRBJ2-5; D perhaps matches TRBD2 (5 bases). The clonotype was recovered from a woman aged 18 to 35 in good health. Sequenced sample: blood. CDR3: CASRTLGVEETQYF. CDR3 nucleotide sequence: TGTGCCAGCAGAACCCTCGGGGTGGAAGAGACCCAGTACTTC. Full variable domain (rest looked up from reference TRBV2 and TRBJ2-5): EPEVTQTPSHQVTQMGQEVILRCVPISNHLYFYWYRQILGQKVEFLVSFYNNEISEKSEIFDDQFSVERPDGSNFTLKIRSTKLEDSAMYFCASRTLGVEETQYFGPGTRLLVL.